This TCR beta chain was found in a study of blood T cell repertoires in COVID-19. In the study overall: Samples came from the United States, Italy and Spain, spanning acute and convalescent COVID-19. The analysed material was cDNA or gDNA that came from T cells, B-cell-depleted T cells, or PBMCs.

The protocol was immunoSEQ multiplex PCR, while the TCRdb copy is restricted to in-frame clones and leaves out a portion. The sample carries under 300,000 clones, 88% recorded once. Individuals aged roughly 18 to 95 years were recruited from some 26 US areas. Clinical history as reported by participants underpinned cohort assignment. Germline V gene data show CDR1 as SQVTM and CDR2 as ANQGSEA. The CDR3 extends over 15 amino acids. V lost 3 bases to trimming and J lost 0 bases, with 13 bases between them. The sequence came from a woman aged 25-40 years who had recovered from COVID-19. The chain recombines TRBV29-1 with TRBJ2-3; D is ambiguous. The material sequenced was PBMCs or T cells enriched from blood (not recorded which). The CDR3 DNA sequence: TGCAGCGTTGATCTGACAACAACTAGCACAGATACGCAGTATTTT. Translating gives CSVDLTTTSTDTQYF.